This T cell receptor (beta chain) was profiled in a study of T cell responses to AZD1222 COVID-19 vaccine. Generated by immunoSEQ multiplex PCR, the TCRdb table keeps only in-frame clones and is missing some. The table records tens of thousands of clones, more than 75% of them present only once. Germline-derived CDR1 and CDR2 are MRHNA and SNTAGT. This CDR3 comprises 14 residues. The ends were cut back, 3 bases at V and 1 base at J, with 9 bases in the middle. The rearrangement uses TRBV6-4 and TRBJ1-1; TRBD1 is a possible D gene (5 bases). Sequenced material: peripheral blood, taken on day 0 of AZD1222 vaccination. This TCR derives from an adult in good health. The CDR3 region is CASSETTENTEAFF. For the CDR3, the DNA is TGTGCCAGCAGTGAGACGACAGAGAACACTGAAGCTTTCTTT.